One sample yielded the 4 T cell receptor beta chains listed below, sequenced in a study of blood T cell repertoires in COVID-19. The table came from immunoSEQ multiplex PCR; TCRdb's copy has only in-frame clones and leaves some out. The top ten hold 25% of the sample, which has 120,000 or so clones, roughly 80% seen once. The sequencing input was peripheral blood. The origin of the receptors is a human donor in a cohort sampled during active COVID-19.

The chain has TRBV28 and TRBJ2-3, with a weak D call TRBD2 (6 bases). Trimming took 6 bases from V and 0 from J, leaving 16 bases between them. The CDR3 length is 16 residues. CDR1 is MDHEN, CDR2 SYDVKM, per germline. In DNA form, the CDR3 reads TGTGCCAGCAGCCAAATTAGCGGTTCTAGCACAGATACGCAGTATTTT. Protein: CASSQISGSSTDTQYF.

This clone has more than one count but fewer than ten. The rearrangement links TRBV30 to TRBJ2-3; a possible D gene is TRBD2 (6 bases). The germline V and J ends were trimmed by 1 base and 3 bases, with 17 bases remaining between them. Germline V lookup: CDR1 GTSNPN, CDR2 SVGIG (reference sequence). The CDR3 extends over 16 amino acids. CDR3 sequence: CAWSGLSGSITDTQYF. Here the CDR3 DNA reads TGTGCCTGGAGTGGCCTTAGCGGTTCTATTACAGATACGCAGTATTTT.

V gene TRBV27 combines with J gene TRBJ1-6, with 7 bases aligning to TRBD1. V trimming: 3 bases; J trimming: 12 bases; junction bases outside the gene matches: 8. The CDR3 consists of 14 residues. Germline V lookup: CDR1 MNHEY, CDR2 SMNVEV (reference sequence). CDR3 amino acids: CASSFRQGTLPLHF. CDR3 bases: TGTGCCAGCAGTTTTAGACAGGGCACCTTACCCCTCCACTTT.

CDR3: CASSNTGSSGANVLTF. As DNA, the CDR3 is TGTGCCAGTAGTAACACAGGGTCCTCTGGGGCCAACGTCCTGACTTTC. The V call is TRBV19, the J call TRBJ2-6, with D tentatively TRBD1 (6 bases). Germline lookup yields CDR1 LNHDA and CDR2 SQIVND (reference sequence). V was trimmed by 4 bases and J by 0 bases, leaving 10 bases between them. CDR3 length: 16 residues.